One T cell receptor (beta chain) is described in this entry. Its antigen remains unidentified. The assay was immunoSEQ multiplex PCR, and TCRdb's table has in-frame clones only and misses some. The table records 26,000 or so clones, approximately 80% of them present only once. CDR3 length equals 14 residues. V was pared by 4 bases and J by 3 bases, with 12 bases between. Per the germline V gene, CDR1 is MDHEN and CDR2 is SYDVKM. These data are taken from a study of OX40 agonist ivuxolimab in advanced cancers. Across the study: Dose-escalation patients were diagnosed with hepatocellular carcinoma, melanoma, renal cell cancer or head and neck cancer.

The study, taken as a whole, reports: At 0.1 to 3.0 mg/kg and by week 6, CD4+ and CD8+ T cells in the blood had expanded clonally.

Any history of autoimmune disease or systemic immunosuppression disqualified patients. Cycle 7 day 1, cycle 4 day 1, and baseline were the timepoints at which blood was sampled. The sample consisted of CD4+ or CD8+ T cells sorted from blood, taken in a trial of the OX40 agonist ivuxolimab. The rearrangement joins TRBV28 to TRBJ1-1; D possibly corresponds to TRBD1 (5 bases). The TCR originated in an adult with an advanced solid tumor such as melanoma, head and neck, liver or kidney cancer. This CDR3 is CASSSYQGYTEAFF. Here the CDR3 DNA reads TGTGCCAGCAGTTCGTACCAGGGATACACTGAAGCTTTCTTT.